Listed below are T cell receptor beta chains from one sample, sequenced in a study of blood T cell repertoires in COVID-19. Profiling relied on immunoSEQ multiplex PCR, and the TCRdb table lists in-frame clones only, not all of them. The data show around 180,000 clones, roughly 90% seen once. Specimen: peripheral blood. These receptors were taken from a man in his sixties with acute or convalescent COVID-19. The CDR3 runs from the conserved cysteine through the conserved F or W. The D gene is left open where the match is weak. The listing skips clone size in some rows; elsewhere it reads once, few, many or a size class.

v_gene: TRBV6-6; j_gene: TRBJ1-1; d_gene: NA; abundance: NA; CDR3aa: CASDSSNTEAFF; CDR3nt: TGTGCCAGCGACAGCTCGAACACTGAAGCTTTCTTT
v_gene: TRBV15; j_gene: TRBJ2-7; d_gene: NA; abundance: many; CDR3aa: CATSGQSYEQYF; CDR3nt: TGTGCCACCAGCGGACAGTCCTACGAGCAGTACTTC
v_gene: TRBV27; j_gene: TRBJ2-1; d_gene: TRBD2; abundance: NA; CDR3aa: CASSLLASGPVF; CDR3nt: TGTGCCAGCAGTTTACTCGCTAGCGGTCCGGTCTTC
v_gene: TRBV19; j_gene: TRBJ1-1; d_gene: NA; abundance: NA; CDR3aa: CASSPQVTSTEAFF; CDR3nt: TGTGCCAGTAGTCCCCAGGTCACCAGCACGGAAGCTTTCTTT
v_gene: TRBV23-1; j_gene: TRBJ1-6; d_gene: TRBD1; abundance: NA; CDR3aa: CASSQSPGQGDSPLHF; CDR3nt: TGCGCCAGCAGTCAATCACCGGGACAGGGTGATTCACCCCTCCACTTT
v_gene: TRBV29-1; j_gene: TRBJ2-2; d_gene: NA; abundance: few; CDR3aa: CSVDESNTGELFF; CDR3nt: TGCAGCGTTGATGAAAGCAACACCGGGGAGCTGTTTTTT
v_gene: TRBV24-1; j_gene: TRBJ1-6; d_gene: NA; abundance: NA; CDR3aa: CAARSGGNSPLHF; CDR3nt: TGTGCCGCCCGATCAGGTGGGAATTCACCCCTCCACTTT
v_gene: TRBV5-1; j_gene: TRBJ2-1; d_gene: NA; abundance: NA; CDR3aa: CASSLSSTYGEQFF; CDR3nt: TGCGCCAGCAGCTTGTCGTCCACCTACGGTGAGCAGTTCTTC
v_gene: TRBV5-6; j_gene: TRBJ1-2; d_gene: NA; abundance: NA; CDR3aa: CASSLSGTRGYTF; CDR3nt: TGTGCCAGCAGCTTGTCGGGAACACGGGGCTACACCTTC
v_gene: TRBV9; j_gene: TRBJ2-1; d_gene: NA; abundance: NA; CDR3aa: CASSVEPGGLNEQFF; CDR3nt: TGTGCCAGCAGCGTAGAGCCGGGGGGCCTCAATGAGCAGTTCTTC
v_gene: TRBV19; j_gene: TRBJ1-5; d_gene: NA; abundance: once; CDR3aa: CASSNRPDQPQHF; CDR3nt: TGTGCCAGTAGTAACAGACCGGATCAGCCCCAGCATTTT
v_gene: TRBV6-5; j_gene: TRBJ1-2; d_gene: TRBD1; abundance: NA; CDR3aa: CASREQDRINYGYTF; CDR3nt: TGTGCCAGCAGAGAGCAGGACAGGATTAACTATGGCTACACCTTC
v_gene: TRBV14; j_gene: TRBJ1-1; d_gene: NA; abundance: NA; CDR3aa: CASSQQGMNTEAFF; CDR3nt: TGTGCCAGCAGCCAACAGGGTATGAACACTGAAGCTTTCTTT
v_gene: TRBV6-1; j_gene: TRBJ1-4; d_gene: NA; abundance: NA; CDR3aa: CASSEALAATNEKLFF; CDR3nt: TGTGCCAGCAGTGAAGCGCTGGCAGCAACTAATGAAAAACTGTTTTTT
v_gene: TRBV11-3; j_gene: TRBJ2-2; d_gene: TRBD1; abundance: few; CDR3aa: CASSPGAGGYTGELFF; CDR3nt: TGTGCCAGCAGCCCTGGCGCAGGGGGCTACACCGGGGAGCTGTTTTTT
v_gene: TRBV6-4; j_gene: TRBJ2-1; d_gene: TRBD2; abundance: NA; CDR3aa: CASSPLAGEGYNEQFF; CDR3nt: TGTGCCAGCAGTCCCCTAGCGGGAGAGGGCTACAATGAGCAGTTCTTC
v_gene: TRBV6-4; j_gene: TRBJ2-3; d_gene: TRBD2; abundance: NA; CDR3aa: CASSDSSGRGADTQYF; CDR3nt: TGTGCCAGCAGTGACTCCAGCGGGAGAGGGGCAGATACGCAGTATTTT
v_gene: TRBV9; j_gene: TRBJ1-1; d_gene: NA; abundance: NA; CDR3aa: CASTGGKDRPNTEAFF; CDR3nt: TGTGCCAGCACCGGGGGGAAGGACAGACCGAACACTGAAGCTTTCTTT
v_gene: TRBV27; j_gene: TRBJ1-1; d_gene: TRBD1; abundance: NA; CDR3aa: CASSGQGANGEAFF; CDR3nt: TGTGCCAGCAGTGGACAGGGGGCGAACGGTGAAGCTTTCTTT
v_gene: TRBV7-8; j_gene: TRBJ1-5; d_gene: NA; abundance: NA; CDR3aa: CASSLPTTGNSGNQPQHF; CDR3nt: TGTGCCAGCAGCTTACCCACCACAGGGAATAGTGGCAATCAGCCCCAGCATTTT
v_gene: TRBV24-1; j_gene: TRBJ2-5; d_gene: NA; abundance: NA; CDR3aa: CATSDSRDNQETQYF; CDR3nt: TGTGCCACCAGTGATTCCCGGGACAACCAAGAGACCCAGTACTTC
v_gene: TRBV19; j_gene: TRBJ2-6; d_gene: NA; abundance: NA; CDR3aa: CASSISGAGSGANVLTF; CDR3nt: TGTGCCAGTAGTATATCAGGGGCAGGCTCTGGGGCCAACGTCCTGACTTTC
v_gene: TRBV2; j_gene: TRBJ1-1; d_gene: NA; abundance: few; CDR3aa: CARGGYMNTEAFF; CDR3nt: TGTGCCAGGGGAGGGTACATGAACACTGAAGCTTTCTTT
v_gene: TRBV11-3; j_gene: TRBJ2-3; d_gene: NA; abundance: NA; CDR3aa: CASSPGEVDTQYF; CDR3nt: TGTGCCAGCAGCCCGGGAGAGGTAGATACGCAGTATTTT
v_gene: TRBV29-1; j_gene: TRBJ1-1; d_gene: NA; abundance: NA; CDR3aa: CSVRTVNTEAFF; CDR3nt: TGCAGCGTTCGGACAGTTAACACTGAAGCTTTCTTT
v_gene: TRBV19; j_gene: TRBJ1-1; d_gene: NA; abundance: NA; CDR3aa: CASSPGYATEAFF; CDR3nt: TGTGCCAGTAGCCCAGGGTACGCCACTGAAGCTTTCTTT
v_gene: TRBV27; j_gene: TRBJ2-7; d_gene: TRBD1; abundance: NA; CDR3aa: CASSPTGSVYEQYF; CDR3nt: TGTGCCAGCAGCCCGACAGGGTCGGTGTACGAGCAGTACTTC